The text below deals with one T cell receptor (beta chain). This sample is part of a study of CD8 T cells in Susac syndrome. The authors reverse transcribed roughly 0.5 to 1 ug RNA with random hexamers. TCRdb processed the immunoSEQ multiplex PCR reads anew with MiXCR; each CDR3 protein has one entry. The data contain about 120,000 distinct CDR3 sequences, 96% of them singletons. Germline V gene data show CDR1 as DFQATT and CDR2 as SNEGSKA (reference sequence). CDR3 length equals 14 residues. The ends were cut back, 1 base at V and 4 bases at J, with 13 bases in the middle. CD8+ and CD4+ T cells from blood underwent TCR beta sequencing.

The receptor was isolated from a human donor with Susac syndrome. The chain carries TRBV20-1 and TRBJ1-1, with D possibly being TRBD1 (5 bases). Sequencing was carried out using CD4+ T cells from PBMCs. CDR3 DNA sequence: TGCAGTGCTAGAGGAGGTGAGGGGTTCACTGAAGCTTTCTTT. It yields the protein CSARGGEGFTEAFF.